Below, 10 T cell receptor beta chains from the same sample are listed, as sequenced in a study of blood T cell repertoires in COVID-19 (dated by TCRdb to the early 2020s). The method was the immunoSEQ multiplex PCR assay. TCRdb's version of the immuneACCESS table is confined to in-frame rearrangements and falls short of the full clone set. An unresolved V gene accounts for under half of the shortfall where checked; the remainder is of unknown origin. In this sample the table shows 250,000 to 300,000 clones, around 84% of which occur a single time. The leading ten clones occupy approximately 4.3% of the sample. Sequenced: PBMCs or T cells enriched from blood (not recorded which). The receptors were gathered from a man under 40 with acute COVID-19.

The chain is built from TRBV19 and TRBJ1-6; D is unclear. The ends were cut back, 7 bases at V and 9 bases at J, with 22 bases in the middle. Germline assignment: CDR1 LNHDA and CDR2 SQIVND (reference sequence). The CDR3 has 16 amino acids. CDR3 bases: TGTGCCAGTACCGATTCGGTAAAGAAGTTGTCTTCACCCCTCCACTTT. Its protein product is CASTDSVKKLSSPLHF. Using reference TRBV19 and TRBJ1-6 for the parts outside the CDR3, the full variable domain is DGGITQSPKYLFRKEGQNVTLSCEQNLNHDAMYWYRQDPGQGLRLIYYSQIVNDFQKGDIAEGYSVSREKKESFPLTVTSAQKNPTAFYLCASTDSVKKLSSPLHFGNGTRLTVT.

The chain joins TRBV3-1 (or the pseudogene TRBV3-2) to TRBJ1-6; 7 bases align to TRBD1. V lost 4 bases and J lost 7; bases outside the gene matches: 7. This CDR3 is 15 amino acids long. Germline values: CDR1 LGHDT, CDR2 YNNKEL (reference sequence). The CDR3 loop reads CASSPSGQPNSPLHF. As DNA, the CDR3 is TGTGCCAGCAGCCCTTCGGGACAGCCAAATTCACCCCTCCACTTT.

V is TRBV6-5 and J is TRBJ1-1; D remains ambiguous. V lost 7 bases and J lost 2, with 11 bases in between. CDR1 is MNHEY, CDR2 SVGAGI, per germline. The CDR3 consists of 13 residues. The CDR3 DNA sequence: TGTGCCAGCATACTACTCAGTAACACTGAAGCTTTCTTT. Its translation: CASILLSNTEAFF.

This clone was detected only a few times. CDR3 sequence: CASRTGGLAGGRADTQYF. In DNA form, the CDR3 reads TGTGCCAGCAGAACCGGGGGACTAGCGGGAGGCAGGGCAGATACGCAGTATTTT. The chain links TRBV27 to TRBJ2-3; TRBD2 matches at 15 bases. The CDR3 covers 18 residues. The germline CDR1 and CDR2 sequences are MNHEY and SMNVEV (reference sequence). The J segment lost 4 bases and the V segment lost 6 bases, leaving 11 bases of the junction unmatched.

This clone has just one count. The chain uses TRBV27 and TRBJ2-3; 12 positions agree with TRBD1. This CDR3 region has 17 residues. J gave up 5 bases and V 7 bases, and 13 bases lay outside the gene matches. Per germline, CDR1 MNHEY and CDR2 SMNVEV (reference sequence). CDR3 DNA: TGTGCCAGCACTCATCTTAGGGACAGGGGGCGCGAAGATACGCAGTATTTT. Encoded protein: CASTHLRDRGREDTQYF.

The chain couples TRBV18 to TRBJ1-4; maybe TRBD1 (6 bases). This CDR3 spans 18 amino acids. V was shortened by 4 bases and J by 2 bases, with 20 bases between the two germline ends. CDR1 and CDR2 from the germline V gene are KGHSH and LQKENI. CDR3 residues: CASSQNGIQGSTNEKLFF. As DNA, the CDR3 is TGTGCCAGCTCACAAAACGGGATACAGGGCTCGACTAATGAAAAACTGTTTTTT.

The CDR3 DNA reads TGTGCCACCAGTGACCGGACAGGGCCAAATCAGCCCCAGCATTTT. This encodes CATSDRTGPNQPQHF. The chain joins TRBV24-1 to TRBJ1-5, with 8 bases matching TRBD1. Germline V gives CDR1 KGHDR, CDR2 SFDVKD. The V segment lost 4 bases and the J segment 4 bases; nucleotides outside the gene matches: 5. There are 15 residues in the CDR3.

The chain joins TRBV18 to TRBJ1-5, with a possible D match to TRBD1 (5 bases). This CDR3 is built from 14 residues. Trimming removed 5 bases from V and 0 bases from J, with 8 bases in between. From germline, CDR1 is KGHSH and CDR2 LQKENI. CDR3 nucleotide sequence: TGTGCCAGCTCAGCGGACACTAGCAATCAGCCCCAGCATTTT. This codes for CASSADTSNQPQHF.

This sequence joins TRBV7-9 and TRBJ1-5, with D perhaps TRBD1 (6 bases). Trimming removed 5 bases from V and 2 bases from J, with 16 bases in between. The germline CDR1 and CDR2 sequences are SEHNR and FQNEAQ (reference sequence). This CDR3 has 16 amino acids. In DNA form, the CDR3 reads TGTGCCAGCAGCACCCGGGACATCACGGGCAATCAGCCCCAGCATTTT. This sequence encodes CASSTRDITGNQPQHF.

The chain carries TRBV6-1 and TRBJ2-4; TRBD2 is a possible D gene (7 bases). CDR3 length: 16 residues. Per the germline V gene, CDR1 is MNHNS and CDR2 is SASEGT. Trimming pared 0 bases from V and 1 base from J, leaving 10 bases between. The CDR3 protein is CASSEAGGAAKNIQYF. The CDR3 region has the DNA TGTGCCAGCAGTGAAGCGGGGGGGGCGGCCAAAAACATTCAGTACTTC.